Following are 27 T cell receptor beta chains from one sample sequenced in a study of tumor and adjacent non-tumor tissue in lung cancer. The library came from three nested PCR rounds adapted from ARM-PCR protocols. Each CDR3 protein gets one entry after TCRdb re-called the multiplex PCR reads with MiXCR. The sample consists of about 70,000 distinct CDR3 sequences, 73% of them appearing once. No cell sorting was done before RNA was extracted from the tissue. The specimen sequenced was lung tumor tissue. The receptors here all came from a man aged 60 to 69 with non-small cell lung cancer.

Concerning this clonotype: One junction end disagrees with the germline gene, perhaps due to a read error. J is TRBJ2-3 and V is TRBV29-1, with D uncertain. The CDR3 has 10 amino acids. Germline V lookup: CDR1 SQVTM, CDR2 ANQGSEA. The CDR3 coding sequence is TGCAGCAGTGGTGGTGATACACAGTATTTT. Translation: CSSGGDTQYF.

The CDR3 nucleotides read TGTGCCAGCAGTTCGCGTTCCGTCCCATACGAGCAGTACTTC. This gives the protein CASSSRSVPYEQYF. V gene TRBV28 combines with J gene TRBJ2-7; D gene ambiguous. Trimming removed 4 bases at V and 4 bases at J, with 14 bases between. This CDR3 is built from 14 residues. The germline V gene encodes CDR1 MDHEN and CDR2 SYDVKM.

On this clonotype itself: The conserved phenylalanine or tryptophan normally closing the CDR3 is absent here, so this likely arose from a read error. V is TRBV12-3 or TRBV12-4 and J is TRBJ1-1; possible D gene TRBD1, 5 bases. This CDR3 spans 12 amino acids. Here the CDR3 reads CVPRDPNTEAFL. In DNA, the CDR3 is TGTGTTCCCCGGGACCCGAACACTGAAGCTTTCCTT.

In regard to this clonotype: The junction does not match germline at one end; this may be a read error. The chain uses TRBV7-9 and TRBJ2-5; 9 positions agree with TRBD2. The V gene's germline CDR1 is SEHNR and CDR2 FQNEAQ (reference sequence). This CDR3 has 15 amino acids. The CDR3 sequence: CSSSLSAGGGETQYF. Here the CDR3 DNA reads TGTTCCAGCAGTCTCTCGGCGGGAGGGGGTGAGACCCAGTACTTC.

This clonotype was counted a few times. The conserved phenylalanine or tryptophan normally closing the CDR3 is absent here, so this likely arose from a read error. This chain joins TRBV6-5 and TRBJ2-7; 7 positions match TRBD1. This CDR3 has 13 residues. The germline CDR1 and CDR2 sequences are MNHEY and SVGAGI. V gave up 2 bases and J gave up 9 bases; unmatched junction bases: 7. The DNA of the CDR3 is TGTGCCAGCAGTTACAGTCGGGACAGTGGGCAGTACCTC. Protein product: CASSYSRDSGQYL.

Concerning this clonotype: The junction shows a germline mismatch at one end, possibly a read error. This chain uses TRBV20-1 with TRBJ2-1; TRBD2 matches at 7 bases. Germline V gene sequence: CDR1 DFQATT, CDR2 SNEGSKA (reference sequence). The CDR3 totals 15 residues. The CDR3 coding sequence is TGTAGTGCCAGAACTGTAGTGGGAGGGCACAATGAGCAGTTCTTC. It yields the protein CSARTVVGGHNEQFF.

In the case of this clonotype: At one end, the junction sequence differs from germline, possibly due to a read error. V usage is TRBV12-3 or TRBV12-4 and J usage is TRBJ1-6; D is uncertain. The CDR3 covers 14 residues. The CDR3 region is CATSAGSYNSPLHF. The CDR3 nucleotides read TGTGCCACCAGTGCGGGATCCTATAATTCGCCCCTCCACTTT.

A remark on this clonotype: The junction does not match germline at one end; this may be a read error. The CDR3 region has the DNA TGCAGTGCTAGCCCTCAATCGCGAGAGTCCTACAAGCAGTACTTC. It codes for CSASPQSRESYKQYF. This chain connects TRBV20-1 to TRBJ2-7; unclear D gene. The CDR3 contains 15 residues. CDR1 DFQATT and CDR2 SNEGSKA come from the germline V gene (reference sequence).

J is TRBJ2-1 and V is TRBV20-1; D is possibly TRBD2 (5 bases). Germline-derived CDR1 and CDR2 are DFQATT and SNEGSKA (reference sequence). The CDR3 runs 15 residues. The V and J ends lost 2 bases and 7 bases respectively, with 18 bases between them. The CDR3 spells CSARLAWGVSNEQFF. The CDR3 DNA follows: TGCAGTGCTAGACTAGCCTGGGGAGTATCAAATGAGCAGTTCTTC.

This clonotype was picked up many times. The chain has TRBV5-4 and TRBJ2-7, with 8 bases identical to TRBD2. The CDR3 loop spans 15 amino acids. Germline trimming cut 4 bases from V and 6 bases from J; bases unmatched to any gene: 12. The V gene's germline CDR1 is SGHNT and CDR2 YYREEE (reference sequence). CDR3 residues: CASSPHFGTSSEQYF. The DNA of the CDR3 is TGTGCCAGCAGCCCCCACTTCGGGACTAGTAGCGAGCAGTACTTC.

About this clonotype: This may stem from a read error, because a much larger clone lies one nucleotide away. This rearrangement joins TRBV5-4 to TRBJ2-3; D not certain. This CDR3 region has 14 residues. Looked up from germline, CDR1 is SGHNT and CDR2 is YYREEE (reference sequence). CDR3 protein: CVSSFRGSSDTQYF. The CDR3 DNA reads as TGTGTCAGCAGCTTCCGCGGATCCTCGGATACGCAGTATTTT.

As concerns this clonotype: The junction does not match germline at one end; this may be a read error. The CDR3: CTSSASGDIYGYTF. In DNA form, the CDR3 reads TGTACCAGTAGTGCATCAGGGGACATCTATGGCTACACCTTC. The chain uses TRBV6-1 and TRBJ1-2, with a tentative D call TRBD1 (6 bases). Germline CDR1 is MNHNS and CDR2 is SASEGT. This CDR3 contains 14 residues.

This chain joins TRBV11-1 and TRBJ2-7, with D perhaps matching TRBD1 (6 bases). V was shortened by 8 bases and J by 3 bases, with 14 bases between the two germline ends. The CDR3 length is 13 residues. CDR1 and CDR2 (germline): SGHAT, FQDESV (reference sequence). This CDR3 is CASCPGTSYEQYF. The DNA for the CDR3 is TGTGCCAGCTGTCCCGGGACAAGCTACGAGCAGTACTTC.

This clonotype was recorded once. At one end, the junction sequence differs from germline, possibly due to a read error. The V call is TRBV5-6, the J call TRBJ2-6; D gene uncertain. The length of the CDR3 is 16 residues. CDR1 and CDR2 from the germline V gene are SGHDT and YYEEEE. CDR3 protein: CASSGRRDSGVNILTF. The CDR3 DNA is TGTGCCAGCAGCGGTCGGCGAGACTCTGGGGTCAACATCCTGACTTTC.

This clonotype was recorded many times. The chain carries TRBV20-1 and TRBJ2-5, with TRBD2 as a possible D gene (6 bases). Germline V gene data show CDR1 as DFQATT and CDR2 as SNEGSKA (reference sequence). Trimming pared 1 base from V and 7 bases from J, leaving 19 bases between. The CDR3 covers 15 residues. This CDR3 is CSARGGRESGRTQYF. In DNA form, the CDR3 reads TGCAGTGCTAGAGGGGGACGAGAGTCCGGGAGGACCCAGTACTTC.

Regarding this clonotype: The junction and the germline gene differ at one end; a read error may be behind it. The CDR3 is CGARWLVGEKLFF. The DNA for the CDR3 is TGCGGTGCTAGATGGCTGGTCGGTGAAAAACTATTTTTT. The chain uses TRBV20-1 and TRBJ1-4; D remains ambiguous. The CDR3 is 13 amino acids. CDR1 is DFQATT and CDR2 is SNEGSKA in the germline V gene (reference sequence).

This clonotype has just one count. The final CDR3 position lacks the conserved phenylalanine or tryptophan, pointing to a likely read error. This chain's CDR3 is CASNRTTGEKPQHV. The CDR3 DNA reads TGTGCCAGCAATCGCACGACAGGGGAGAAGCCCCAGCATGTT. V and J are TRBV6-5 and TRBJ1-5; TRBD1 matches 8 bases. CDR1 MNHEY and CDR2 SVGAGI come from the germline V gene. This CDR3 region has 14 residues. Trimming took 7 bases from V and 8 from J; bases not matched to a gene: 10.

Turning to this clonotype: This CDR3 is missing its conserved last phenylalanine or tryptophan, likely due to a read error. This chain connects TRBV7-9 to TRBJ2-7; D gene ambiguous. The CDR3 is made up of 14 amino acids. Germline V CDR1 and CDR2: SEHNR, FQNEAQ (reference sequence). The V end lost 6 bases, the J end lost 2 bases, and 14 bases lay between the germline ends. CDR3 residues: CASRSSIWTYEQYI. CDR3 nucleotide sequence: TGTGCCAGCAGATCATCCATTTGGACCTACGAGCAGTACATC.

This chain joins TRBV2 and TRBJ2-5, with a weak D call TRBD1 (6 bases). Germline loops: CDR1 SNHLY, CDR2 FYNNEI. The CDR3 runs to 15 residues. V was trimmed by 10 bases and J by 4 bases, leaving 22 bases between them. The CDR3 DNA follows: TGTGCCATCAGCGACGGCGACAGGTTGATAGAGACCCAGTACTTC. Translation gives CAISDGDRLIETQYF.

For this clonotype: A junction boundary mismatches the germline segment, possibly from a read error. V and J are TRBV20-1 and TRBJ1-1; possible D gene TRBD1, 5 bases. The CDR3 runs to 12 residues. The V gene's germline CDR1 is DFQATT and CDR2 SNEGSKA (reference sequence). This chain's CDR3 is CSARVRAVEAFF. The CDR3 DNA sequence: TGCAGTGCTAGAGTCAGGGCGGTTGAAGCCTTCTTT.

The chain uses TRBV6-5 and TRBJ1-1, with D possibly being TRBD1 (6 bases). The V and J ends lost 5 bases and 7 bases respectively, with 14 bases between them. The CDR3 is made up of 13 amino acids. CDR1 is MNHEY and CDR2 is SVGAGI in the germline V gene. The CDR3 nucleotides read TGTGCCAGCAGTACGCCCGGGGGCATTGAAGCTTTCTTT. Its translation is CASSTPGGIEAFF.

For this clonotype: A much larger clone sits a single nucleotide away, making a read error possible. V is TRBV6-5 and J is TRBJ2-7; tentatively, D is TRBD1 or TRBD2 (7 bases each). The germline V and J ends were trimmed by 9 bases and 3 bases, with 12 bases remaining between them. Germline CDR1 is MNHEY and CDR2 is SVGAGI. There are 12 residues in the CDR3. The CDR3 here is CARSRGGYEQYF. CDR3 nucleotides: TGTGCCAGGAGCAGGGGGGGCTACGAGCAGTACTTC.

Notes on this clonotype: Sequence at one end of the junction differs from germline and may be a read error. This sequence joins TRBV11-1 and TRBJ2-2; 7 nucleotides match TRBD1. CDR1 is SGHAT and CDR2 is FQDESV in the germline V gene (reference sequence). CDR3 size: 14 residues. The chain's CDR3 is CLSNYTSGTGELLF. Written as DNA, the CDR3 is TGTCTCAGCAACTATACTAGTGGCACAGGGGAGCTGTTATTT.

This clonotype is medium-sized in the sample. The J gene is TRBJ2-2, the V gene TRBV6-6; 9 bases are shared with TRBD1. Germline CDR1 reads MNHNY; CDR2 reads SVGAGI (reference sequence). CDR3 length: 15 residues. The J segment lost 6 bases and the V segment lost 6 bases, leaving 8 bases of the junction unmatched. The CDR3: CASSWPGQGPGELFF. CDR3 DNA sequence: TGTGCCAGCAGCTGGCCGGGACAGGGTCCCGGGGAGCTGTTTTTT.

The chain links TRBV2 to TRBJ1-5; D is unresolved. The CDR3 has 13 amino acids. V shed 4 bases and J shed 7 bases, with 11 bases lying between them. Germline assignment: CDR1 SNHLY and CDR2 FYNNEI. The CDR3 nucleotides read TGTGCCAGCAGTGGACATTCGGGACAGCCCCAGCATTTT. Encoded protein: CASSGHSGQPQHF.

This clonotype was seen a few times. V is TRBV7-9 and J is TRBJ2-5; the match to TRBD2 covers 9 bases. The trim removed 6 bases at V and 0 bases at J, leaving 8 bases unmatched. This CDR3 is 16 amino acids long. Germline V gene sequence: CDR1 SEHNR, CDR2 FQNEAQ (reference sequence). CDR3 DNA sequence: TGTGCCAGCAGAAGAGCTAGCGGGACGTACCAAGAGACCCAGTACTTC. This codes for CASRRASGTYQETQYF.

The chain joins TRBV20-1 to TRBJ1-2; 9 bases align to TRBD1. This CDR3 region has 12 residues. V trimming: 6 bases; J trimming: 10 bases; junction bases outside the gene matches: 9. In germline, CDR1 is DFQATT, CDR2 SNEGSKA (reference sequence). In DNA form, the CDR3 reads TGCAGTGCCAGAACAGGGGGCTGGGACTACACCTTC. Residues: CSARTGGWDYTF.